The clone carrying this TCR beta chain was found a few times. Antigen: not known. The data are from a study of lymphopenia after photon versus proton radiotherapy. CDR1 and CDR2 (germline): SGDLS, YYNGEE. CDR3 length: 19 amino acids. Trimming removed 0 bases at V and 0 bases at J, with 21 bases between. Only in-frame clones appear in the TCRdb table, and some are missing; sequencing was by immunoSEQ multiplex PCR. The sample consists of 25,000 to 35,000 clones, around 87% of them appearing once. General study findings and limits: Under photons, naive T cells and diversity fell while effector/memory populations rose. After lymphocyte nadir, photon-treated repertoires showed oligoclonal expansion, especially CD8+ Temra.

The source of this sequence is a woman aged 60 to 75 with cholangiocarcinoma. Some clones in this sample may be carry-over from other donors' samples. Here the sequenced sample was peripheral blood, taken from a patient treated with proton-based radiotherapy. The gene calls are TRBV9 and TRBJ1-2; D is ambiguous. The CDR3 nucleotides are TGTGCCAGCAGCGTAGCCATGGTTGGGATGCGTACCACTAACTATGGCTACACCTTC. Amino acids: CASSVAMVGMRTTNYGYTF.